The text below deals with one T cell receptor (beta chain). V gave up 3 bases and J gave up 5 bases, with 15 bases separating them. The CDR3 sequence is 15 residues long. Per the germline V gene, CDR1 is KGHDR and CDR2 is SFDVKD. TCRdb called the RT-PCR reads again in MiXCR, with one record for every CDR3 protein. The table includes about 680,000 distinct CDR3 sequences, 14% detected once. The source is a female donor in good health, serving as a healthy control. This chain connects TRBV24-1 to TRBJ2-5; D may be TRBD2 (5 bases). The specimen was memory CD4+ T cells from blood. The CDR3 nucleotides are TGTGCCACCAGTGATCCGGGCCGGCCGGGGGAGACCCAGTACTTC. Its protein product is CATSDPGRPGETQYF.